This entry lists 2 T cell receptor beta chains sequenced from one sample in a study of identical twins. TCRdb passed the 5' RACE reads through MiXCR, listing each CDR3 protein once. Altogether some 600,000 distinct CDR3 sequences are present, about 7.1% being singletons, with the ten largest covering around 1.6%. This sample was shared with a second study, whose subject was yellow fever vaccine responses in identical twins.

Sequenced: PBMCs. All receptors come from a young woman in good health.

In its sample, this clonotype was seen a few times. The chain links TRBV7-3 to TRBJ2-1; D is ambiguous. Deletions cut 5 bases from V and 5 bases from J, with 16 bases between. The CDR3 consists of 15 residues. CDR1 is SGHTA, CDR2 FQGTGA, per germline. The CDR3 DNA reads TGTGCCAGCAGCCCTACTCGGACCCAAAACAATGAGCAGTTCTTC. This gives the protein CASSPTRTQNNEQFF.

In this sample, this clonotype turned up a few times. This sequence joins TRBV20-1 and TRBJ2-1; 9 positions match TRBD2. Germline V gene sequence: CDR1 DFQATT, CDR2 SNEGSKA (reference sequence). The CDR3 sequence is 16 residues long. V gave up 0 bases and J gave up 3 bases; unmatched junction bases: 6. CDR3 amino acids: CSARDRLAGNYNEQFF. Here the CDR3 DNA reads TGCAGTGCTAGAGATCGGCTAGCGGGAAACTACAATGAGCAGTTCTTC.